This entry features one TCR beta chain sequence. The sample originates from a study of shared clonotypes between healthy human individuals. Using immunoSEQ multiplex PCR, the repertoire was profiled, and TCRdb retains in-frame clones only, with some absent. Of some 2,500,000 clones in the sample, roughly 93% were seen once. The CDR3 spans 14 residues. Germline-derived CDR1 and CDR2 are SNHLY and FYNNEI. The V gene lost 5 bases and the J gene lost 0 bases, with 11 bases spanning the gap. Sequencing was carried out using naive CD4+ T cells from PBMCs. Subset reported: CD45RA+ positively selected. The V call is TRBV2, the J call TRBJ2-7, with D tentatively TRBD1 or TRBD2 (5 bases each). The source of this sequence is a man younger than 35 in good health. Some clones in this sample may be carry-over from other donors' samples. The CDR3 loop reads CASSPGPNSYEQYF. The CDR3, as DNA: TGTGCCAGCAGTCCGGGACCTAACTCCTACGAGCAGTACTTC.